This is a list of T cell receptor beta chains from one sample in a study of T cell repertoires in cytomegalovirus infection. Each CDR3 protein gets one entry after TCRdb re-called the reads with MiXCR. The repertoire holds approximately 250,000 distinct CDR3 sequences, with approximately 22% as singletons. The material sequenced was CD8+ T cells from PBMCs. Receptors originate from a human donor in good health (CMV status not recorded). Some clones in this sample may be carry-over from other donors' samples. CDR3s leave out the opening cysteine and the closing phenylalanine or tryptophan.

j_call: TRBJ1-4; v_call: TRBV15; cdr3_aa: ATSRVAGDNEKLF
j_call: TRBJ2-1; v_call: TRBV7-2; cdr3_aa: ASTYTLYNEQF
j_call: TRBJ1-3; v_call: TRBV28; cdr3_aa: ASSFGGSGNTIY
j_call: TRBJ1-1; v_call: TRBV6-5; cdr3_aa: ASSYRPQALNTEAF
j_call: TRBJ1-1; v_call: TRBV5-4; cdr3_aa: ASSNPGQGAWGTEAF
j_call: TRBJ2-6; v_call: TRBV6-2/TRBV6-3; cdr3_aa: ASSGDAAPLSGANVLT
j_call: TRBJ2-3; v_call: TRBV7-8; cdr3_aa: ASTLGGPGTDTQY
j_call: TRBJ1-4; v_call: TRBV6-5; cdr3_aa: ASSRRPGQLNEKLF
j_call: TRBJ1-2; v_call: TRBV7-9; cdr3_aa: ASSKWGGTNYGYT
j_call: TRBJ2-1; v_call: TRBV7-7; cdr3_aa: ASSPDSSGYNEQF
j_call: TRBJ2-2; v_call: TRBV6-2/TRBV6-3; cdr3_aa: ASRPILSTSGETGELF
j_call: TRBJ2-7; v_call: TRBV4-1; cdr3_aa: ASSQDKIAYEQY
j_call: TRBJ2-7; v_call: TRBV9; cdr3_aa: ASSVQGADDEQY
j_call: TRBJ2-1; v_call: TRBV4-1; cdr3_aa: ASSRPSDNEQF
j_call: TRBJ2-1; v_call: TRBV24-1; cdr3_aa: ATSDLRDGDSYNEQF
j_call: TRBJ2-7; v_call: TRBV12-3/TRBV12-4; cdr3_aa: ASSSNEREYYEQY
j_call: TRBJ2-1; v_call: TRBV29-1; cdr3_aa: SVDLRTGDNEQF
j_call: TRBJ2-3; v_call: TRBV20-1; cdr3_aa: SARGVGGGTDTQY
j_call: TRBJ1-5; v_call: TRBV7-9; cdr3_aa: ASSHGTLQPQH
j_call: TRBJ2-1; v_call: TRBV5-4; cdr3_aa: ASSLVGGSSYNEQF
j_call: TRBJ2-7; v_call: TRBV12-3/TRBV12-4; cdr3_aa: ASAAGRVEQY
j_call: TRBJ2-7; v_call: TRBV5-6; cdr3_aa: ASSFLFKSEQY
j_call: TRBJ1-1; v_call: TRBV19; cdr3_aa: ASSLFNRATEAF
j_call: TRBJ2-1; v_call: TRBV3-1; cdr3_aa: ASSQEGGGRSSYNEQF
j_call: TRBJ2-7; v_call: TRBV7-7; cdr3_aa: ASSRAVGQGHEQY
j_call: TRBJ2-2; v_call: TRBV6-2/TRBV6-3; cdr3_aa: ASSYPGTRINTGELF
j_call: TRBJ2-7; v_call: TRBV7-8; cdr3_aa: ASSLGSLGEQY
j_call: TRBJ1-3; v_call: TRBV2; cdr3_aa: ATIISAGNTIY
j_call: TRBJ2-2; v_call: TRBV11-1; cdr3_aa: ASSLGRGSTGELF
j_call: TRBJ1-2; v_call: TRBV7-6; cdr3_aa: ASSLPQGTYGYT
j_call: TRBJ2-7; v_call: TRBV11-2; cdr3_aa: ASSIATGIEQY
j_call: TRBJ2-7; v_call: TRBV7-8; cdr3_aa: ASSPTGNEQY
j_call: TRBJ2-7; v_call: TRBV7-9; cdr3_aa: ASSFNRLAGNYEQY
j_call: TRBJ2-3; v_call: TRBV24-1; cdr3_aa: ATSLGDTQY
j_call: TRBJ2-3; v_call: TRBV29-1; cdr3_aa: SVSRGSTDTQY
j_call: TRBJ1-1; v_call: TRBV19; cdr3_aa: ASSIGAVWAEAF
j_call: TRBJ1-3; v_call: TRBV20-1; cdr3_aa: SARDLAGTSGNTIY
j_call: TRBJ2-5; v_call: TRBV7-9; cdr3_aa: ASSSDRGNQETQY